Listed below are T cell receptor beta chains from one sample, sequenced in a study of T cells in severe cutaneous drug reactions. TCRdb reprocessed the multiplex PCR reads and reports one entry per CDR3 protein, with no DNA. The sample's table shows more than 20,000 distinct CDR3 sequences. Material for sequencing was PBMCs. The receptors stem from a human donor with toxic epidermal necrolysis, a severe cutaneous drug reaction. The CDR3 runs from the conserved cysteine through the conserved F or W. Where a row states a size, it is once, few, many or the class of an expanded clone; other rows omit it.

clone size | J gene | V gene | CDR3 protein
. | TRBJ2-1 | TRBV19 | CASSIYSGRLGNEQFF
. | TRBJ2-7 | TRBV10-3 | CAILTDSYEQYF
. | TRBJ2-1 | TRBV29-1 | CSVEIYNEQFF
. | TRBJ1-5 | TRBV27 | CASSLSGSFNQPQHF
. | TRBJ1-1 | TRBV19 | CASSSSPNTEAFF
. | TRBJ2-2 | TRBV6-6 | CAIQGTGELFF
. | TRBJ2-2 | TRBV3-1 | CASTQLPGPTTGELFF
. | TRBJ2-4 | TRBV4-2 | CASSHSGQLAKNIQYF
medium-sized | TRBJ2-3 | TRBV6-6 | CALGQGARYNSTDTQYF
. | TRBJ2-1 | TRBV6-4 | CASSDSDSSYNEQFF
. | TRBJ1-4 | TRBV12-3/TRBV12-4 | CASSYNEKLFF
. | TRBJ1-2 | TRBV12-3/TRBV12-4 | CASSLGENYGYTF
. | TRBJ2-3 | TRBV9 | CASTPGVGSDTQYF
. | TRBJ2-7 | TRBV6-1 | CASSERGWYEQYF
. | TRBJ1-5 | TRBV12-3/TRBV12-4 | CASRNNLQGQPQHF
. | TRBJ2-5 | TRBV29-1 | CSVESLRHRGVETQYF
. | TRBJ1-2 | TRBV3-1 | CASSFRGGNYGYTF
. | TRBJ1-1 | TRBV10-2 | CASSTNIVNTEAFF
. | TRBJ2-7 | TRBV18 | CASSLQGTPWEAQYF
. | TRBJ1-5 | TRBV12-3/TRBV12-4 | CASSSGGGSNQPQHF
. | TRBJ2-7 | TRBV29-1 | CSVVLLAGGSYEQYF
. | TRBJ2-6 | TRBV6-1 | CASSRTAPFSGANVLTF
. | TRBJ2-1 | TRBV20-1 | CSGGSGSYNEQFF
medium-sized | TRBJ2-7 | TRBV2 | CASSEPGASEQYF
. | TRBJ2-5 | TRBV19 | CASRIAWDQETQYF
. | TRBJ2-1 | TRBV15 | CATSRDSGTSNEQFF
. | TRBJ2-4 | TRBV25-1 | CASSLSLGNIQYF
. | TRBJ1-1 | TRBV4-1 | CASSQGPGSHTEAFF
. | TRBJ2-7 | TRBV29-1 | CSVGVFPGEQYF
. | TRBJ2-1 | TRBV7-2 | CASSLASRTYNEQFF
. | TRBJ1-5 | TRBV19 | CASSRSAGNGQPQHF
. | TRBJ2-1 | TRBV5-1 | CASSFAGYNEQFF
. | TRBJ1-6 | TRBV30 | CATATGYNSPLHF
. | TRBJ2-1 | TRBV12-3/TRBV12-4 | CASTLGDRGPGEQFF
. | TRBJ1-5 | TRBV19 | CASSIGVRRSNQPQHF
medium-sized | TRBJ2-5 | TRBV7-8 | CASSPRTSLQETQYF
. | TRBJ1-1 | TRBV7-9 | CASSLSGTGRTEAFF
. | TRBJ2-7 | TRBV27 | CASSPSNLLQGSYEQYF
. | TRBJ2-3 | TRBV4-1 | CASSQEGLGRSTDTQYF
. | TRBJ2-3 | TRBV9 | CASSVIAGANTDTQYF
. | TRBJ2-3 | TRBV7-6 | CASSPTPEGGTDTQYF
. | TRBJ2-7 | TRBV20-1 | CSASNSGLAGGEQYF
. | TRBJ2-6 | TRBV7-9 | CASSLQGSSSGANVLTF
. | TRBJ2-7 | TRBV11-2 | CASSLDPSYEQYF
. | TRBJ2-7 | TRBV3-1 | CASSQGVSGISYEQYF
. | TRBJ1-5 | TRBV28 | CASSFMGFDQPQHF
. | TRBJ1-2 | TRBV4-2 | CASSQDRSGPRGYGYTF
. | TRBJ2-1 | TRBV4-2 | CASSQDRWLLGNEQFF
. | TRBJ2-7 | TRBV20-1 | CSARDVELRSPYEQYF
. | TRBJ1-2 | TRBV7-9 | CASSLARENYGYTF
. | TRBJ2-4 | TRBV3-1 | CARCRDLLAKNIQYF
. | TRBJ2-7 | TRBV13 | CASSIWTDKNYEQYF
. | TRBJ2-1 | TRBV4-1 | CASSQEGGPNEQFF
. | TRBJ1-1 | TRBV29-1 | CSVEDRGAVTEAFF
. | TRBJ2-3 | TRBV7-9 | CASSSTGGAGDTQYF